Sequencing of this T cell receptor (beta chain) was carried out in a study of cytomegalovirus exposure and HLA in healthy donors. Study-level points and caveats: Sequences of the TCR beta chain were said to predict the HLA-A and HLA-B alleles of most subjects accurately.

Participants comprised healthy donors of bone marrow. A word on this clone: Its specificity is unknown.

Germline assignment: CDR1 LNHDA and CDR2 SQIVND (reference sequence). J gave up 5 bases and V 6 bases, and 11 bases lay outside the gene matches. The CDR3 is 16 amino acids. 60 Vbeta and 13 Jbeta primers were used in PCR. Original analysis: Among the unique TCR beta chains that a later analysis counted, about 79 million in all, 10 million to 14 million were shared. Clones were sequenced by immunoSEQ multiplex PCR, and TCRdb holds only the in-frame ones, with some missing. V, J and clone size were drawn from that table, and D and trimming were deduced from the DNA. The sample gives some 140,000 clones, under 80% of which show up once; approximately 8.2% is in the top ten.

The chain has TRBV19 and TRBJ2-3; 10 bases align to TRBD1. The TCR originated in a woman between 45 and 65 years old in good health and CMV-seropositive. Sequenced sample: PBMCs. The chain's CDR3 is CASRVRQGAVEDTQYF. In nucleotides, the CDR3 is TGTGCCAGTAGGGTCAGACAGGGGGCAGTTGAAGATACGCAGTATTTT.